This TCR beta chain was identified in a study of OX40 agonist ivuxolimab in advanced cancers. Measured with immunoSEQ multiplex PCR; TCRdb has only the in-frame clones, and not every one. The repertoire holds around 47,000 clones, with 88% as singletons. The CDR3 is made up of 15 amino acids. V was pared by 2 bases and J by 5 bases, with 16 bases between. Germline assignment: CDR1 MNHNY and CDR2 SVGAGI (reference sequence). The rearrangement joins TRBV6-6 to TRBJ2-7, with D possibly called TRBD1 or TRBD2 (5 bases each). The source material was CD4+ or CD8+ T cells sorted from blood, sampled in a trial of the OX40 agonist ivuxolimab. This TCR was sampled from an adult with an advanced solid tumor such as melanoma, head and neck, liver or kidney cancer. CDR3 amino acids: CASSYPQDGTHEQYF. CDR3 nucleotides: TGTGCCAGCAGTTACCCCCAAGACGGGACCCACGAGCAGTACTTC.